This TCR beta chain was captured in a study of blood T cell repertoires in COVID-19. Study information: The United States, Italy and Spain supplied acute and convalescent COVID-19 samples.

Per the study methods: Using reference gene primer amplification, nucleated cell counts were estimated. Method: immunoSEQ multiplex PCR; TCRdb's copy keeps in-frame clones and lacks some. V and J calls plus clone size are reproduced from that table; the DNA served to infer D and trimming. Here the sample spans under 300,000 clones, around 84% being singletons. The germline V gene has CDR1 LNHDA and CDR2 SQIVND (reference sequence). This CDR3 contains 14 residues. The V end lost 3 bases, the J end lost 13 bases, and 19 bases lay between the germline ends. This clonotype originated in a woman aged 70 to 79 with active or convalescent COVID-19. The chain couples TRBV19 to TRBJ1-5; no firm D call. Sequencing input: peripheral blood. CDR3 bases: TGTGCCAGTAGTATTGAGGCTGTACGGGGTCCGCAGCATTTT. It codes for CASSIEAVRGPQHF.